This T cell receptor (beta chain) was retrieved from a study of cytomegalovirus exposure and HLA in healthy donors. Details on this clone: What it binds is unknown.

Looked up from germline, CDR1 is MNHNS and CDR2 is SASEGT. The CDR3 extends over 12 amino acids. V was cut by 2 bases and J by 12 bases, with 13 bases left in between. Study-wide results and caveats: Near-uniform donor sequencing depth was presumed by presence/absence analyses.

As for the donors, each was a healthy bone marrow donor. 13 Jbeta primers and 60 Vbeta primers were used for the PCR. Method: immunoSEQ multiplex PCR; TCRdb's copy keeps in-frame clones and lacks some. The sample consists of under 150,000 clones, about three quarters of them appearing once. Sample: PBMCs. This receptor was identified in a woman aged 55-75 years in good health and CMV-seropositive. The V call is TRBV6-1, the J call TRBJ1-1, with D tentatively TRBD1 (6 bases). CDR3 DNA: TGTGCCAGCAGTGAACCTTGGACAGATACTTTCTTT. Encoded protein: CASSEPWTDTFF.